A single sample gave rise to the 29 T cell receptor beta chains below, sequenced in a study of CD8+ T cells in alopecia areata. Following RNA extraction, reverse transcription yielded cDNA that acted as the sequencing template. Clones were read by immunoSEQ multiplex PCR, and TCRdb kept only the in-frame ones, dropping some. The sample holds about 180,000 clones; 53% are singletons and the top ten take about 10%. Treatment noted: oral pan-JAK inhibitor, 5-10 mg twice daily. The starting material was CD8+ T cells sorted from blood, obtained at week 24, from a patient treated with tofacitinib. The source of these receptors is a human donor with alopecia areata.

This clone was found a few times. The chain employs TRBV27 and TRBJ1-2; TRBD1 might be the D (5 bases). Germline V gene sequence: CDR1 MNHEY, CDR2 SMNVEV (reference sequence). V shed 3 bases and J shed 10 bases, with 12 bases lying between them. The CDR3 has 12 residues. CDR3 nucleotides: TGTGCCAGCAGTTTTCAGGGAAAGGACTACACCTTC. Translated: CASSFQGKDYTF.

The CDR3 DNA reads as TGTGCCAGCAGCGCCCCCCCCCGGGACAGGGGATCGGATGAGCAGTTCTTC. It yields the protein CASSAPPRDRGSDEQFF. V usage is TRBV9 and J usage is TRBJ2-1; 10 nucleotides line up with TRBD1. Germline CDR1 and CDR2: SGDLS and YYNGEE. The CDR3 runs to 17 residues. V lost 3 bases, J lost 8 bases, and 14 bases stayed unmatched.

The gene calls are TRBV29-1 and TRBJ2-7, with 8 bases lining up with TRBD1. V lost 7 bases, J lost 1 base, and 12 bases stayed unmatched. Germline V gene sequence: CDR1 SQVTM, CDR2 ANQGSEA. The length of the CDR3 is 15 residues. The CDR3 nucleotides read TGCAGCGCACGCGGACAGGGTGATGCGTCCTACGAGCAGTACTTC. This codes for CSARGQGDASYEQYF.

This clone was picked up a small number of times. The chain links TRBV19 to TRBJ1-1; 9 nucleotides line up with TRBD1. The CDR3 has 15 amino acids. Germline CDR1 and CDR2: LNHDA and SQIVND (reference sequence). V lost 7 bases, J lost 7 bases, and 13 bases stayed unmatched. The CDR3 loop reads CASNPRGDREFEAFF. CDR3 nucleotides: TGTGCCAGTAACCCAAGGGGGGACAGGGAGTTTGAAGCTTTCTTT.

This chain connects TRBV30 to TRBJ2-3, with 10 bases aligning to TRBD2. V was clipped by 4 bases and J by 2 bases; unmatched bases: 12. The germline CDR1 and CDR2 sequences are GTSNPN and SVGIG (reference sequence). The CDR3 has 17 amino acids. CDR3: CAWMGERGGRLTDTQYF. The CDR3 nucleotides are TGTGCCTGGATGGGTGAGCGGGGGGGCCGACTCACAGATACGCAGTATTTT. Filled out from reference TRBV30 and TRBJ2-3, the complete variable domain reads SQTIHQWPATLVQPVGSPLSLECTVEGTSNPNLYWYRQAAGRGLQLLFYSVGIGQISSEVPQNLSASRPQDRQFILSSKKLLLSDSGFYLCAWMGERGGRLTDTQYFGPGTRLTVL.

This clone is a singleton in its sample. This chain uses TRBV5-1 with TRBJ2-7; TRBD1 is a possible D gene (7 bases). Germline CDR1 SGHRS, CDR2 YFSETQ. There are 13 residues in the CDR3. V shed 1 base and J shed 12 bases, with 17 bases lying between them. The CDR3, as DNA: TGCGCCAGCAGCTTGTCGGGGGACAGCGGCGGGTACTTC. Translation gives CASSLSGDSGGYF.

This clone was picked up one time. CDR3 protein: CASSTPYKDSGNTIYF. DNA for the CDR3: TGTGCCAGCAGTACACCGTACAAAGACTCTGGAAACACCATATATTTT. The chain is built from TRBV27 and TRBJ1-3; the D is unclear. The CDR3 consists of 16 residues. Germline V CDR1 and CDR2: MNHEY, SMNVEV (reference sequence). V was clipped by 5 bases and J by 0 bases, with 14 bases between them.

This clone came up a few times. V is TRBV19 and J is TRBJ2-2; D gene ambiguous. Germline-derived CDR1 and CDR2 are LNHDA and SQIVND (reference sequence). This CDR3 spans 13 amino acids. Between the trimmed V and J ends, which lost 0 bases and 15 bases, there was a span of 14 bases. The CDR3 is CASSIDAQRIMFF. The CDR3 DNA sequence: TGTGCCAGTAGTATAGATGCTCAACGTATAATGTTTTTT.

V usage is TRBV29-1 and J usage is TRBJ2-1; the D gene could be TRBD1 or TRBD2 (6 bases each). The CDR3 has 15 amino acids. V was shortened by 6 bases and J by 4 bases, with 19 bases between the two germline ends. Germline values: CDR1 SQVTM, CDR2 ANQGSEA. The CDR3 bases are TGCAGCGTAGGCCCGTATAGGGGGGTATACAATGAGCAGTTCTTC. It codes for CSVGPYRGVYNEQFF.

J is TRBJ2-7 and V is TRBV14, with D perhaps matching TRBD2 (6 bases). This CDR3 spans 16 amino acids. V was trimmed by 1 base and J by 4 bases, leaving 17 bases between them. CDR1 and CDR2 from the germline V gene are SGHDN and FVKESK. As DNA, the CDR3 is TGTGCCAGCAGCCAAGGCGGGAAAGGGGAGTCTTACGAGCAGTACTTC. It encodes CASSQGGKGESYEQYF. The variable domain in full, with the rest retrieved from reference TRBV14 and TRBJ2-7, is EAGVTQFPSHSVIEKGQTVTLRCDPISGHDNLYWYRRVMGKEIKFLLHFVKESKQDESGMPNNRFLAERTGGTYSTLKVQPAELEDSGVYFCASSQGGKGESYEQYFGPGTRLTVT.

This clone was counted a few times. The chain combines TRBV7-2 with TRBJ2-6; a possible D gene is TRBD2 (5 bases). V was clipped by 5 bases and J by 10 bases, with 9 bases between them. Germline values: CDR1 SGHTA, CDR2 FQGNSA. This CDR3 comprises 12 residues. The CDR3 DNA reads TGTGCCAGCAGCCTTGGACTGAACGTCCTGACTTTC. The encoded protein is CASSLGLNVLTF.

This chain connects TRBV4-3 to TRBJ1-1; TRBD1 is a possible D gene (5 bases). Germline V CDR1 and CDR2: LGHNA, YSLEER. This CDR3 is built from 16 residues. The V end lost 0 bases, the J end lost 1 base, and 12 bases lay between the germline ends. The CDR3 DNA is TGCGCCAGCAGCCAAGAGGATCGTACAGGGAACACTGAAGCTTTCTTT. Translated: CASSQEDRTGNTEAFF.

Only a few counts were recorded for this clone. The V call is TRBV28, the J call TRBJ1-2; no reliable D call. This CDR3 region has 13 residues. CDR1 MDHEN and CDR2 SYDVKM come from the germline V gene. Trimming removed 3 bases from V and 8 bases from J, with 13 bases in between. This CDR3 reads CASSFPGFEGYTF. CDR3 nucleotide sequence: TGTGCCAGCAGTTTCCCGGGCTTTGAAGGCTACACCTTC.

V is TRBV11-2 and J is TRBJ2-3; no clear D gene. The V end was cut by 5 bases, the J end by 4 bases, with 7 bases between. Germline loops: CDR1 SGHAT, CDR2 FQNNGV. The CDR3 is made up of 12 amino acids. The CDR3 bases are TGTGCCAGCAGCCTAGGTGCAGATACGCAGTATTTT. Protein: CASSLGADTQYF.

This clone was seen a few times. The V and J genes are TRBV29-1 and TRBJ1-1, with D tentatively TRBD1 (5 bases). Trimming removed 5 bases from V and 2 bases from J, with 21 bases in between. Looked up from germline, CDR1 is SQVTM and CDR2 is ANQGSEA. The CDR3 covers 16 residues. As DNA, the CDR3 is TGCAGCGTTAGGGGACCTTTAGGTTTACCTAACACTGAAGCTTTCTTT. This codes for CSVRGPLGLPNTEAFF.

Concerning this clone: The sample has other DNA sequences that encode this CDR3 too. V gene TRBV11-2 combines with J gene TRBJ2-5; tentatively, D is TRBD1 or TRBD2 (5 bases each). CDR3 length: 13 amino acids. V was clipped by 1 base and J by 2 bases, with 5 bases between them. Per germline, CDR1 SGHAT and CDR2 FQNNGV. The CDR3 region is CASSLGGQETQYF. DNA for the CDR3: TGTGCCAGCAGCTTAGGGGGGCAAGAGACCCAGTACTTC.

This clone was detected only a few times. The rearrangement joins TRBV5-1 to TRBJ1-1, with D perhaps TRBD1 (5 bases). The CDR3 loop spans 13 amino acids. Germline V gene lookup returns CDR1 SGHRS and CDR2 YFSETQ. V lost 0 bases to trimming and J lost 8 bases, with 11 bases between them. CDR3: CASSLAVKGEAFF. The CDR3, as DNA: TGCGCCAGCAGCTTGGCCGTAAAGGGGGAAGCTTTCTTT.

This chain joins TRBV9 and TRBJ2-3; tentative D call: TRBD2 (5 bases). The germline CDR1 and CDR2 sequences are SGDLS and YYNGEE. Trimming removed 0 bases from V and 1 base from J, with 9 bases in between. The CDR3 runs 15 residues. This CDR3 is CASSVGPAGTDTQYF. CDR3 bases: TGTGCCAGCAGCGTAGGCCCAGCGGGCACAGATACGCAGTATTTT.

V gene TRBV29-1 combines with J gene TRBJ2-7, with TRBD1 matching over 8 bases. This CDR3 contains 12 residues. Germline-derived CDR1 and CDR2 are SQVTM and ANQGSEA. Trimming took 6 bases from V and 5 from J; bases not matched to a gene: 6. The CDR3 region is CSVATGGDEQYF. In nucleotides, the CDR3 is TGCAGCGTCGCCACAGGGGGTGACGAGCAGTACTTC.

This clone was seen once. V is TRBV5-6 and J is TRBJ2-7; 7 bases map to TRBD1. The V gene's germline CDR1 is SGHDT and CDR2 YYEEEE. The CDR3 covers 14 residues. With V trimmed by 4 bases and J by 6 bases, 10 bases remained unmatched. CDR3 residues: CASSTGVGVPEQYF. As DNA, the CDR3 is TGTGCCAGCAGCACAGGGGTTGGGGTCCCCGAGCAGTACTTC.

This chain uses TRBV4-2 with TRBJ1-1; D unclear. The CDR3 extends over 12 amino acids. Germline CDR1 is LGHNA and CDR2 is YNFKEQ. V gave up 1 base and J gave up 8 bases, with 8 bases separating them. The CDR3 loop reads CASSQAPREAFF. As DNA, the CDR3 is TGTGCCAGCAGCCAAGCCCCAAGGGAAGCTTTCTTT.

This chain connects TRBV27 to TRBJ2-5, with 7 positions matching TRBD1. The CDR3 sequence is 14 residues long. Germline V gene lookup returns CDR1 MNHEY and CDR2 SMNVEV (reference sequence). J gave up 5 bases and V 6 bases, and 9 bases lay outside the gene matches. In DNA form, the CDR3 reads TGTGCCAGCAGCCCTGACAGGGCCGACGAGACCCAGTACTTC. This encodes CASSPDRADETQYF.

A note on this clone: The same CDR3 arises from other DNA sequences in this sample as well. The chain joins TRBV13 to TRBJ1-1; D is undetermined. The V gene's germline CDR1 is PRHDT and CDR2 FYEKMQ (reference sequence). The germline V and J ends were trimmed by 0 bases and 4 bases, with 6 bases remaining between them. This CDR3 contains 13 residues. The CDR3 DNA follows: TGTGCCAGCAGCTTAGGGGGAGGCACTGAAGCTTTCTTT. Its translation is CASSLGGGTEAFF.

This clone came up a few times. The chain recombines TRBV29-1 with TRBJ2-7; 7 bases are a match to TRBD1. With V trimmed by 7 bases and J by 4 bases, 10 bases remained unmatched. The germline gives CDR1 SQVTM, CDR2 ANQGSEA. This CDR3 is built from 13 residues. CDR3 residues: CSATGGQEYEQYF. The DNA for the CDR3 is TGCAGCGCCACCGGAGGACAGGAGTACGAGCAGTACTTC.

J is TRBJ2-2 and V is TRBV30, with TRBD1 identical over 11 bases. Trimming cost V 8 bases and J 8 bases; bases outside gene matches: 10. Germline-derived CDR1 and CDR2 are GTSNPN and SVGIG (reference sequence). This CDR3 comprises 14 residues. The CDR3 DNA sequence: TGTGCCCTGGTGGGGACAGGGGGTCCGGGGGAGCTGTTTTTT. Amino acid sequence: CALVGTGGPGELFF. Filled out from reference TRBV30 and TRBJ2-2, the complete variable domain reads SQTIHQWPATLVQPVGSPLSLECTVEGTSNPNLYWYRQAAGRGLQLLFYSVGIGQISSEVPQNLSASRPQDRQFILSSKKLLLSDSGFYLCALVGTGGPGELFFGEGSRLTVL.

In this sample, this clone turned up a few times. The CDR3 bases are TGTGCCAGCAGCTCCACAGATCGCCGAGTGGATGAGCAGTTCTTC. Residues: CASSSTDRRVDEQFF. The V and J genes are TRBV11-2 and TRBJ2-1; no clear D gene. The ends were cut back, 4 bases at V and 8 bases at J, with 18 bases in the middle. The CDR3 length is 15 residues. CDR1 SGHAT and CDR2 FQNNGV come from the germline V gene.

This chain joins TRBV5-1 and TRBJ1-1; the D gene is possibly TRBD1 (6 bases). Between the trimmed V and J ends, which lost 4 bases and 1 base, there was a span of 14 bases. The germline gives CDR1 SGHRS, CDR2 YFSETQ. The CDR3 has 15 residues. Here the CDR3 DNA reads TGCGCCAGCAGCCCAGGTGGAGGGGGGAACACTGAAGCTTTCTTT. Translation: CASSPGGGGNTEAFF.

The V call is TRBV9, the J call TRBJ2-7; 12 bases line up with TRBD1. V lost 0 bases to trimming and J lost 2 bases; unmatched junction nucleotides: 3. The CDR3 has 16 amino acids. In germline, CDR1 is SGDLS, CDR2 YYNGEE. CDR3 nucleotide sequence: TGTGCCAGCAGCGTAGGCGGGACAGGGGGCCCCTACGAGCAGTACTTC. Its translation is CASSVGGTGGPYEQYF. The variable domain in full, completed from reference TRBV9 and TRBJ2-7, reads DSGVTQTPKHLITATGQRVTLRCSPRSGDLSVYWYQQSLDQGLQFLIQYYNGEERAKGNILERFSAQQFPDLHSELNLSSLELGDSALYFCASSVGGTGGPYEQYFGPGTRLTVT.

The rearrangement joins TRBV30 to TRBJ1-2; D uncertain. Per the germline V gene, CDR1 is GTSNPN and CDR2 is SVGIG (reference sequence). The CDR3 has 12 amino acids. Trimming took off 5 bases at V and 4 bases at J, with 11 bases between the two ends. This chain's CDR3 is CAWEMGFYGYTF. CDR3 DNA sequence: TGTGCCTGGGAGATGGGATTCTATGGCTACACCTTC.